This TCR beta chain originates from a study of graft-versus-host responses after intestinal transplantation. For the study at large: Among the recipients, all got anti-thymocyte globulin induction and then tacrolimus and steroids for 3 to 4 years.

The CDR3 totals 13 residues. From germline, CDR1 is SEHNR and CDR2 FQNEAQ (reference sequence). The trim removed 4 bases at V and 1 base at J, leaving 0 bases unmatched. This clone was seen more than once but under ten times. Its cognate antigen is unknown. The protocol was immunoSEQ multiplex PCR, while the TCRdb copy is restricted to in-frame clones and leaves out a portion. This table holds around 100,000 clones, about 92% found once. The rearrangement joins TRBV7-9 to TRBJ2-7, with 8 bases identical to TRBD1. This receptor was identified in a human donor who was the organ donor for an intestinal transplant. The specimen was unstimulated CD8+ T cells sorted from spleen or lymph node cells, collected before transplant. The CDR3 nucleotides read TGTGCCAGCAGCTGGACAGGGTCCTACGAGCAGTACTTC. Translated, it gives CASSWTGSYEQYF.